This TCR beta chain was sequenced in a study of shared clonotypes between healthy human individuals. This CDR3 contains 13 residues. Germline V CDR1 and CDR2: MNHNS, SASEGT. The ends were cut back, 6 bases at V and 3 bases at J, with 11 bases in the middle. Only in-frame clones appear in the TCRdb table, and some are missing; sequencing was by immunoSEQ multiplex PCR. Here the sample spans some 2.1 million clones, roughly 94% being singletons. Cells designated naive CD8 were CD45RO-negative and were positively selected for CCR7, with terminally differentiated effector memory CD45RA+ cells excluded. Sequencing input: naive CD8+ T cells sorted from blood. The chain has TRBV6-1 and TRBJ1-1, with D maybe TRBD1 (5 bases). This TCR came from a man aged 18 to 30 in good health. The CDR3 region is CASRQAPDTEAFF. In DNA form, the CDR3 reads TGTGCCAGCAGACAGGCCCCAGACACTGAAGCTTTCTTT.